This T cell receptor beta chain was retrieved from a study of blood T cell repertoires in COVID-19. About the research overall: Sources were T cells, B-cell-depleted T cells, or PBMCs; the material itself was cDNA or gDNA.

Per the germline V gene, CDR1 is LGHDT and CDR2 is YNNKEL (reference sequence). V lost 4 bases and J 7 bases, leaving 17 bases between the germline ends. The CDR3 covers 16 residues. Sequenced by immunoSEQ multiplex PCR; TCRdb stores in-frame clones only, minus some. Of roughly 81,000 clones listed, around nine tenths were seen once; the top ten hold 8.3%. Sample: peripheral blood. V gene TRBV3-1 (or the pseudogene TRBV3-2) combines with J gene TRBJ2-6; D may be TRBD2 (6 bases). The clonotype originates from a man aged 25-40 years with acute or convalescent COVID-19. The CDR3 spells CASSPRPGSGANVLTF. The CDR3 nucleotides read TGTGCCAGCAGCCCCCGCCCCGGGAGTGGTGCCAACGTCCTGACTTTC.